Shown below are 9 T cell receptor beta chains from a single sample sequenced in a study of blood T cell repertoires in COVID-19. This table comes from immunoSEQ multiplex PCR, and its TCRdb copy is limited to in-frame clones, with some not included. The sample contains approximately 94,000 clones, 70% to 90% of which appear only once. Input material: peripheral blood. Receptor source: a human donor in a cohort sampled during active COVID-19.

This clone was counted once. This same CDR3 is encoded by further DNA sequences in the sample. The chain carries TRBV3-1 (or the pseudogene TRBV3-2) and TRBJ1-2; D gene unclear. V lost 2 bases, J lost 5 bases, and 9 bases lay in between. Germline CDR1 and CDR2: LGHDT and YNNKEL (reference sequence). The CDR3 loop spans 13 amino acids. CDR3 nucleotide sequence: TGTGCCAGCAGCCAAAGAGGCGGATATGGCTACACCTTC. This translates into CASSQRGGYGYTF.

V gene TRBV6-4 combines with J gene TRBJ2-1, with TRBD2 as a possible D gene (5 bases). Germline CDR1 and CDR2: MRHNA and SNTAGT. Trimming removed 2 bases at V and 5 bases at J, with 16 bases between. This CDR3 spans 16 amino acids. This CDR3 is CASSDPGPGGDNEQFF. Written as DNA, the CDR3 is TGTGCCAGCAGTGACCCGGGCCCAGGAGGCGACAATGAGCAGTTCTTC.

The V call is TRBV18, the J call TRBJ1-1; 8 bases map to TRBD1. With 5 bases clipped from V and 2 bases from J, the junction kept 4 bases outside the gene matches. Germline CDR1 KGHSH, CDR2 LQKENI. The CDR3 is 14 residues long. The CDR3: CASSSGQGNTEAFF. The CDR3 DNA sequence: TGTGCCAGCTCATCCGGACAGGGTAACACTGAAGCTTTCTTT.

The sample holds a few counts of this clone. The CDR3 nucleotides read TGCGCCAGCAGAAGCCTGACTAGCGGGGTTGGCAATGAGCAGTTCTTC. This translates into CASRSLTSGVGNEQFF. The rearrangement uses TRBV10-2 and TRBJ2-1; 11 positions match TRBD2. J was trimmed by 6 bases and V by 6 bases; bases with no gene match: 10. There are 16 residues in the CDR3. Germline values: CDR1 WSHSY, CDR2 SAAADI.

This chain connects TRBV2 to TRBJ2-7; D gene uncertain. The CDR3 totals 11 residues. Trimming removed 4 bases from V and 3 bases from J, with 4 bases in between. Germline CDR1 SNHLY, CDR2 FYNNEI. CDR3 amino acids: CASSVRYEQYF. DNA of the CDR3: TGTGCCAGCAGTGTCCGCTACGAGCAGTACTTC. Using reference TRBV2 and TRBJ2-7 for the parts outside the CDR3, the full variable domain is EPEVTQTPSHQVTQMGQEVILRCVPISNHLYFYWYRQILGQKVEFLVSFYNNEISEKSEIFDDQFSVERPDGSNFTLKIRSTKLEDSAMYFCASSVRYEQYFGPGTRLTVT.

The chain links TRBV7-9 to TRBJ1-1; D possibly corresponds to TRBD1 (5 bases). There are 15 residues in the CDR3. V dropped 3 bases and J dropped 0 bases, with 11 bases sitting between them. Germline loops: CDR1 SEHNR, CDR2 FQNEAQ (reference sequence). The chain's CDR3 is CASSLQGGVNTEAFF. The CDR3 nucleotides read TGTGCCAGCAGCTTGCAAGGAGGGGTGAACACTGAAGCTTTCTTT. The full variable domain, its missing parts supplied by reference TRBV7-9 and TRBJ1-1, is DTGVSQNPRHKITKRGQNVTFRCDPISEHNRLYWYRQTLGQGPEFLTYFQNEAQLEKSRLLSDRFSAERPKGSFSTLEIQRTEQGDSAMYLCASSLQGGVNTEAFFGQGTRLTVV.

V usage is TRBV7-9 and J usage is TRBJ2-2; D is unresolved. V shed 5 bases and J shed 2 bases, with 9 bases lying between them. This CDR3 contains 14 residues. Per the germline V gene, CDR1 is SEHNR and CDR2 is FQNEAQ (reference sequence). CDR3 sequence: CASSPRQNTGELFF. CDR3 sequence (DNA): TGTGCCAGCAGCCCCCGACAAAACACCGGGGAGCTGTTTTTT.

This clone has only a few counts. The V and J genes are TRBV7-9 and TRBJ2-1; D is undetermined. The CDR3 sequence is 13 residues long. With 1 base removed from V and 5 bases from J, the gap between germline ends came to 6 bases. Germline-derived CDR1 and CDR2 are SEHNR and FQNEAQ (reference sequence). The chain's CDR3 is CASSLVQNNEQFF. CDR3 sequence (DNA): TGTGCCAGCAGCTTAGTACAGAACAATGAGCAGTTCTTC.

The chain employs TRBV18 and TRBJ1-2; TRBD1 matches 9 bases. Trimming cost V 6 bases and J 1 base; bases outside gene matches: 6. This CDR3 spans 15 amino acids. The germline V gene encodes CDR1 KGHSH and CDR2 LQKENI. CDR3 in amino acids: CASSRGQGLNYGYTF. The CDR3 DNA reads TGTGCCAGCTCCCGGGGACAGGGACTTAACTATGGCTACACCTTC. The variable domain in full, completed from reference TRBV18 and TRBJ1-2, reads NAGVMQNPRHLVRRRGQEARLRCSPMKGHSHVYWYRQLPEEGLKFMVYLQKENIIDESGMPKERFSAEFPKEGPSILRIQQVVRGDSAAYFCASSRGQGLNYGYTFGSGTRLTVV.